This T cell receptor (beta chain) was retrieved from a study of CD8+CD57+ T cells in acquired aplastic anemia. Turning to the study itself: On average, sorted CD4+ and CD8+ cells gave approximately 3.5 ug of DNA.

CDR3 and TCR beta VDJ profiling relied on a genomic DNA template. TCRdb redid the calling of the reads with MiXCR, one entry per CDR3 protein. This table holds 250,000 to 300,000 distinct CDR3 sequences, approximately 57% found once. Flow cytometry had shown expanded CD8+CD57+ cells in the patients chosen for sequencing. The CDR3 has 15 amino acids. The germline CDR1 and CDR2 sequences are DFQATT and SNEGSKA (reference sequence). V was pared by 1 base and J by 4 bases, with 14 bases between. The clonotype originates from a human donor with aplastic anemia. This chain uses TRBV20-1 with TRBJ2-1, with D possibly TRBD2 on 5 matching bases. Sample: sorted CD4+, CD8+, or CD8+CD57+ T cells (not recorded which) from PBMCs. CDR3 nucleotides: TGCAGTGCTAGAGGGAGGTGGCAACTGTACAATGAGCAGTTCTTC. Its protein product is CSARGRWQLYNEQFF.